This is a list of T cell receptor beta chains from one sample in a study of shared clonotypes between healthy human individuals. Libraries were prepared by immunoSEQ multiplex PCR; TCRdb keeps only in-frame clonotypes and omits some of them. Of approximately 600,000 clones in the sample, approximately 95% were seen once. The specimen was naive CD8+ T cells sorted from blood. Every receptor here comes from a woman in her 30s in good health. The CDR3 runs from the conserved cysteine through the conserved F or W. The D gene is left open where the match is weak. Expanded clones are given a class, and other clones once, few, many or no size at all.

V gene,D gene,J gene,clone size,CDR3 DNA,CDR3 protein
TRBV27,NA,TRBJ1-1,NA,TGTGCCAGCACATCTGAGGGCTACACTGAAGCTTTCTTT,CASTSEGYTEAFF
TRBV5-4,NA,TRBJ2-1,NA,TGTGCCAGCAGCTACGGACTCGAGCAGTTCTTC,CASSYGLEQFF
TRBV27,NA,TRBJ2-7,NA,TGTGCCAGCAGTTTTTCCATGGGGCTCCACCTCTACGAGCAGTACTTC,CASSFSMGLHLYEQYF
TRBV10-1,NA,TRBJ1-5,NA,TGCGCCAGCAGTATTACCCCGCGCCGTAGGAATCCCCAGCATTTT,CASSITPRRRNPQHF
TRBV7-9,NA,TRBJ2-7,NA,TGTGCCAGCAGCCCTTACCAGGTTCCCTACGAGCAGTACTTC,CASSPYQVPYEQYF
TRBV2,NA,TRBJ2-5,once,TGTGCCGGACGGGACACTCCGCGGGAGCAGTACTTC,CAGRDTPREQYF
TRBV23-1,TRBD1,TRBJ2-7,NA,TGCGCCAGCAGTCAATCGGTGGGACAGCTAAATCCCTACGAGCAGTACTTC,CASSQSVGQLNPYEQYF
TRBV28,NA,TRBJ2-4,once,TGTGCCAGCAGTTTCAACGTTGCCAAAAACATTCAGTACTTC,CASSFNVAKNIQYF
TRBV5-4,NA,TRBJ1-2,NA,TGTGCCAGCAGCTTGGGGACGGGACTCTCCATCCCCGGCTACACCTTC,CASSLGTGLSIPGYTF
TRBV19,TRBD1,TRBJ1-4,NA,TGTGCCAGTAGTATTGCGGGACAGGGGGATGAAAAACTGTTTTTT,CASSIAGQGDEKLFF
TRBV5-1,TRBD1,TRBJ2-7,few,TGCGCCAGCAGCTCCCCGGACAGGGAAGAGCAGTACTTC,CASSSPDREEQYF
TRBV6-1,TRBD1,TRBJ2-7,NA,TGTGCCAGCAGTGAAGTAGGGGGACAGAAGATCTACGAGCAGTACTTC,CASSEVGGQKIYEQYF
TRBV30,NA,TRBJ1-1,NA,TGTGCCTGGAGTCCCCTCGGAGGTGAAGCTTTCTTT,CAWSPLGGEAFF
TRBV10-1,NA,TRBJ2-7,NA,TGCGCCAGCAGTGATCAGGGCGAGCAGTACTTC,CASSDQGEQYF
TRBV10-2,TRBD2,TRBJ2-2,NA,TGCGCCAGCGAAGGGACTAGCGGGTACCCCGGGGAGCTGTTTTTT,CASEGTSGYPGELFF
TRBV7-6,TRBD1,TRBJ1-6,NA,TGTGCCAGCAGCTCCGGGACAGTCAATTCACCCCTCCACTTT,CASSSGTVNSPLHF
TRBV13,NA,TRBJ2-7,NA,TGTGCCAGCAGCCTACAGACAGCCTACTACGAGCAGTACTTC,CASSLQTAYYEQYF
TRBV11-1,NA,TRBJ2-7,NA,TGTGCCAGCAGCTTATCCGGCTCCTACGAGCAGTACTTC,CASSLSGSYEQYF
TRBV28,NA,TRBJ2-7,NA,TGTGCCAGCAGTTTTGGGGGCCGGTACGAGCAGTACTTC,CASSFGGRYEQYF
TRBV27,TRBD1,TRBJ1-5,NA,TGTGCCAGCAGTTTATCGGGACAGCACTACAATCAGCCCCAGCATTTT,CASSLSGQHYNQPQHF
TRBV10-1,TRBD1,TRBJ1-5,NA,TGCGCCAGCAGCGCAGACAGGGTGGGTCAGCCCCAGCATTTT,CASSADRVGQPQHF
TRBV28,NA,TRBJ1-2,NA,TGTGCCAGCAGTTTAAGCCAGAACTATGGCTACACCTTC,CASSLSQNYGYTF
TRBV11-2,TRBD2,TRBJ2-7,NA,TGTGCCAGCAGCAGCCCTAGGGCGGGAGGAGGAGGGGTCGACGAGCAGTACTTC,CASSSPRAGGGGVDEQYF
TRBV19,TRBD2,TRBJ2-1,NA,TGTGCCAGTAGTCCCCTTAGCGGGATCCTCCCTGAGCAGTTCTTC,CASSPLSGILPEQFF
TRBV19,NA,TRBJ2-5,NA,TGTGCCAGTAGTTCCCCGGGAGAGACCCAGTACTTC,CASSSPGETQYF